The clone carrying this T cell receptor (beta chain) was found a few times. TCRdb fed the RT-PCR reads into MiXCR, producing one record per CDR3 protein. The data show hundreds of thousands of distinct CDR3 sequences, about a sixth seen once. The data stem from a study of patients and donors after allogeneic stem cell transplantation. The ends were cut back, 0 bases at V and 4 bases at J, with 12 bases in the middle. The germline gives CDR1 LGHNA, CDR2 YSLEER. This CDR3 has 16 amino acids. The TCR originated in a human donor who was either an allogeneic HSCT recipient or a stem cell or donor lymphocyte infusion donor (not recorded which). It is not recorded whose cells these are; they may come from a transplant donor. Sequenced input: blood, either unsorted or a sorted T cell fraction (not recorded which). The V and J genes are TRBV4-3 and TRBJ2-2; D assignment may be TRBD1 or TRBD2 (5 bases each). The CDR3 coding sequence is TGCGCCAGCAGCCAAGAAGTGGCAGGGAGCACCGGGGAGCTGTTTTTT. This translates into CASSQEVAGSTGELFF.